These 11 T cell receptor beta chains were all obtained from the same sample, sequenced in a study of TIL therapy for anti-PD-1-resistant metastatic lung cancer. The immunoSEQ assay was v3. Clones were read by immunoSEQ multiplex PCR, and TCRdb kept only the in-frame ones, dropping some. The sample lists 50,000 to 60,000 clones, approximately 75% occurring once. Noted time point: pre-treatment sample, taken before nivolumab and TIL therapy. This material consisted of blood, taken at baseline. These TCRs come from a person between 25 and 79 years old with non-small cell lung cancer.

The chain couples TRBV24-1 to TRBJ2-5, with D unresolved. There are 12 residues in the CDR3. Between the trimmed V and J ends, which lost 4 bases and 1 base, there was a span of 3 bases. Per the germline V gene, CDR1 is KGHDR and CDR2 is SFDVKD. Here the CDR3 DNA reads TGTGCCACCAGTGACATCCAAGAGACCCAGTACTTC. This encodes CATSDIQETQYF.

V and J are TRBV7-3 and TRBJ1-1; D possibly corresponds to TRBD1 (5 bases). Germline CDR1 SGHTA, CDR2 FQGTGA. CDR3 length equals 15 residues. Deletions cut 1 base from V and 2 bases from J, with 11 bases between. The CDR3 spells CASSLIGGTNTEAFF. The CDR3 DNA reads as TGTGCCAGCAGCTTAATTGGGGGGACCAACACTGAAGCTTTCTTT. The whole variable domain, filled in from reference TRBV7-3 and TRBJ1-1, reads GAGVSQTPSNKVTEKGKYVELRCDPISGHTALYWYRQSLGQGPEFLIYFQGTGAADDSGLPNDRFFAVRPEGSVSTLKIQRTERGDSAVYLCASSLIGGTNTEAFFGQGTRLTVV.

J is TRBJ1-2 and V is TRBV28; D not certain. V was pared by 2 bases and J by 6 bases, with 7 bases between. Germline V gene data show CDR1 as MDHEN and CDR2 as SYDVKM. The CDR3 is 12 amino acids. CDR3 sequence reads: CASSLGFDGYTF. CDR3 DNA sequence: TGTGCCAGCAGTTTAGGATTCGATGGCTACACCTTC.

The chain combines TRBV7-8 with TRBJ1-2; no clear D gene. With 6 bases removed from V and 6 bases from J, the gap between germline ends came to 14 bases. From germline, CDR1 is SGHVS and CDR2 FQNEAQ. CDR3 size: 13 residues. The CDR3 spells CASRQMKDNGYTF. The CDR3 region has the DNA TGTGCCAGCAGGCAAATGAAGGATAATGGCTACACCTTC.

The V and J genes are TRBV25-1 and TRBJ2-1; D is unresolved. V lost 0 bases and J 6 bases, leaving 0 bases between the germline ends. Germline V gives CDR1 MGHDK, CDR2 SYGVNS. The CDR3 totals 11 residues. The CDR3 DNA follows: TGTGCCAGCAGTGAATACAATGAGCAGTTCTTC. Translated, it gives CASSEYNEQFF.

V and J are TRBV11-2 and TRBJ2-1; 9 bases fit TRBD2. Germline V gives CDR1 SGHAT, CDR2 FQNNGV. V trimming: 5 bases; J trimming: 4 bases; junction bases outside the gene matches: 6. The CDR3 has 15 residues. The CDR3 spells CASSRLAERYNEQFF. CDR3 DNA sequence: TGTGCCAGCAGCCGACTAGCGGAAAGATACAATGAGCAGTTCTTC. Combining the CDR3 with reference TRBV11-2 and TRBJ2-1 gives the whole variable domain EAGVAQSPRYKIIEKRQSVAFWCNPISGHATLYWYQQILGQGPKLLIQFQNNGVVDDSQLPKDRFSAERLKGVDSTLKIQPAKLEDSAVYLCASSRLAERYNEQFFGPGTRLTVL.

The CDR3 sequence is CASSSDFLVDGYTF. CDR3 bases: TGTGCCAGCAGCTCGGACTTCCTAGTGGATGGCTACACCTTC. V gene TRBV28 combines with J gene TRBJ1-2; no firm D call. Germline V gene sequence: CDR1 MDHEN, CDR2 SYDVKM. The CDR3 covers 14 residues. Trimming left V 6 bases short and J 6 bases short, with 17 bases between.

This chain uses TRBV7-2 with TRBJ1-4; 9 positions agree with TRBD1. The CDR3 totals 14 residues. Trimming cost V 5 bases and J 6 bases; bases outside gene matches: 4. CDR1 and CDR2 (germline): SGHTA, FQGNSA. Written as DNA, the CDR3 is TGTGCCAGCAGCCTCAGACAGGGGGATGAAAAACTGTTTTTT. Amino acids: CASSLRQGDEKLFF.

V gene TRBV28 combines with J gene TRBJ1-2; 8 nucleotides align to TRBD1. Germline assignment: CDR1 MDHEN and CDR2 SYDVKM. Losses at the gene ends were 9 bases for V and 4 bases for J; bases not matched to a gene: 1. The CDR3 spans 11 residues. CDR3 loop: CASGTGYGYTF. The DNA for the CDR3 is TGTGCCAGTGGGACAGGCTATGGCTACACCTTC.

This chain uses TRBV19 with TRBJ1-2, with TRBD1 identical over 9 bases. The germline V gene has CDR1 LNHDA and CDR2 SQIVND (reference sequence). With 5 bases clipped from V and 5 bases from J, the junction kept 15 bases outside the gene matches. This CDR3 is built from 17 residues. Here the CDR3 DNA reads TGTGCCAGTAGTTCTCCCCCGACAGGGGGGATTCGGTATGGCTACACCTTC. Translation: CASSSPPTGGIRYGYTF.

This clone has more than one count but fewer than ten. The rearrangement links TRBV27 to TRBJ1-2, with TRBD1 identical over 10 bases. There are 15 residues in the CDR3. Looked up from germline, CDR1 is MNHEY and CDR2 is SMNVEV (reference sequence). Trimming took 3 bases from V and 4 from J; bases not matched to a gene: 5. CDR3 DNA: TGTGCCAGCAGTTTTGCCGGGACAGGGGTCTATGGCTACACCTTC. Protein sequence: CASSFAGTGVYGYTF.